A selection of T cell receptor beta chains follows, all from one sample in a study of blood T cell repertoires in COVID-19. TCRdb keeps only in-frame clones here, not all; method: immunoSEQ multiplex PCR. This sample carries roughly 220,000 clones, 75% to 85% of them seen once, and the ten largest clones take about 1.5%. Sample: peripheral blood. These receptors originate from a woman aged 40 to 50 who had recovered from COVID-19. CDR3s include the opening cysteine and the closing phenylalanine or tryptophan. D genes are given only for firm matches. For some rows the clone size is stated as once, few or many, or as a class when expanded; others skip it.

size	V	length	D	J	CDR3	DNA
-	TRBV5-6	15	TRBD2	TRBJ2-1	CASGLLAGGTDEQFF	TGTGCCAGCGGACTTCTAGCGGGGGGCACAGATGAGCAGTTCTTC
-	TRBV5-6	14	-	TRBJ1-2	CASSAGDRTYGYTF	TGTGCCAGCAGCGCCGGCGACAGGACCTATGGCTACACCTTC
-	TRBV10-1	16	TRBD1	TRBJ1-6	CASRMGQGRRNSPLHF	TGCGCCAGCAGGATGGGACAGGGAAGGAGAAATTCACCCCTCCACTTT
few	TRBV27	12	-	TRBJ1-3	CASSSGGNTIYF	TGTGCCAGCAGTTCCGGGGGAAACACCATATATTTT
-	TRBV12-5	18	TRBD1	TRBJ2-7	CASGLAPITGGPSYEQYF	TGTGCTAGTGGTTTGGCACCGATAACAGGGGGGCCCTCCTACGAGCAGTACTTC
once	TRBV19	12	-	TRBJ1-6	CASSEGGSPLHF	TGTGCCAGTAGCGAGGGGGGGTCACCCCTCCACTTT
-	TRBV5-1	15	TRBD1	TRBJ2-5	CASSLMGQDEETQYF	TGCGCCAGCAGCTTGATGGGACAGGACGAAGAGACCCAGTACTTC
-	TRBV7-9	15	-	TRBJ2-7	CASSLTGVRGYEQYF	TGTGCCAGCAGCTTGACAGGTGTTCGCGGTTACGAGCAGTACTTC
-	TRBV10-2	13	-	TRBJ2-7	CATLNWGAYEQYF	TGCGCCACACTTAATTGGGGGGCCTACGAGCAGTACTTC
-	TRBV15	15	-	TRBJ1-5	CATSRDLAENQPQHF	TGTGCCACCAGCAGAGATTTGGCTGAAAATCAGCCCCAGCATTTT
medium-sized	TRBV19	14	-	TRBJ1-6	CASSTGTSNSPLHF	TGTGCCAGTAGCACGGGGACAAGTAATTCACCCCTCCACTTT
-	TRBV4-1	14	-	TRBJ2-7	CASGEQDSSYEQYF	TGCGCCTCAGGGGAGCAGGACAGCTCCTACGAGCAGTACTTC
once	TRBV28	15	-	TRBJ2-7	CASSSPRTNSYEQYF	TGTGCCAGCAGTTCCCCCCGGACAAACTCCTACGAGCAGTACTTC
-	TRBV6-2/TRBV6-3	15	TRBD1	TRBJ1-2	CASSYLGQGLGGYTF	TGTGCCAGCAGTTACTTGGGACAGGGGCTCGGTGGCTACACCTTC
once	TRBV15	14	-	TRBJ1-2	CATSNSGTPYGYTF	TGTGCCACCAGCAACAGCGGGACACCTTATGGCTACACCTTC
-	TRBV7-2	15	-	TRBJ1-2	CASSLIAGPNYGYTF	TGTGCCAGCAGCTTAATTGCGGGCCCTAACTATGGCTACACCTTC
-	TRBV28	17	TRBD1	TRBJ2-1	CASPPSGGTGIVYEQFF	TGTGCCAGCCCTCCCTCCGGGGGGACAGGGATAGTGTATGAGCAGTTCTTC
-	TRBV7-9	15	-	TRBJ1-4	CASSPARSDNEKLFF	TGTGCCAGCAGCCCGGCGCGGTCCGACAATGAAAAACTGTTTTTT
-	TRBV2	17	TRBD2	TRBJ2-2	CAYGRASGGIDTGELFF	TGTGCTTATGGGAGGGCTAGCGGGGGCATCGACACCGGGGAGCTGTTTTTT
-	TRBV28	15	-	TRBJ2-7	CASRPWDKGVYEQYF	TGTGCCAGCAGACCTTGGGACAAAGGCGTCTACGAGCAGTACTTC
-	TRBV9	14	-	TRBJ1-4	CASSSGVANEKLFF	TGTGCCAGCAGCTCCGGAGTTGCGAATGAAAAACTGTTTTTT
-	TRBV7-2	13	-	TRBJ2-5	CASSLVRGETQYF	TGTGCCAGCAGCTTAGTGAGGGGGGAGACCCAGTACTTC
-	TRBV28	15	TRBD1	TRBJ2-1	CASSPRDRVHNEQFF	TGTGCCAGCAGTCCCCGGGACAGGGTCCACAATGAGCAGTTCTTC
once	TRBV7-2	17	TRBD2	TRBJ2-3	CASSLAIMTSAPDTQYF	TGTGCCAGCAGCTTAGCGATAATGACTAGCGCCCCAGATACGCAGTATTTT
-	TRBV5-6	15	TRBD1	TRBJ2-7	CASSWDRGLGYEQYF	TGTGCCAGCAGCTGGGACAGGGGATTAGGGTACGAGCAGTACTTC
-	TRBV7-2	15	-	TRBJ1-5	CASSPMTGPNQPQHF	TGTGCCAGCAGCCCTATGACAGGACCCAATCAGCCCCAGCATTTT
-	TRBV5-1	16	TRBD2	TRBJ2-1	CASSSHTSGVDNEQFF	TGCGCCAGCAGCTCTCATACTAGCGGGGTCGACAATGAGCAGTTCTTC
-	TRBV6-2/TRBV6-3	16	-	TRBJ2-2	CASSRPGGIGTGELFF	TGTGCCAGCAGTCGACCTGGGGGGATCGGCACCGGGGAGCTGTTTTTT
once	TRBV7-3	13	-	TRBJ2-5	CASSATGLETQYF	TGTGCCAGCAGCGCAACAGGGCTGGAGACCCAGTACTTC
-	TRBV30	14	TRBD1	TRBJ1-1	CAWRQGRMYTEAFF	TGTGCCTGGAGACAGGGGAGAATGTACACTGAAGCTTTCTTT
once	TRBV28	13	-	TRBJ1-5	CASTHRGAQPQHF	TGTGCCAGCACCCACCGGGGGGCTCAGCCCCAGCATTTT